Below are 21 T cell receptor beta chains sequenced from a single sample in a study of blood T cell repertoires in COVID-19. Assay used: immunoSEQ multiplex PCR; TCRdb lists only in-frame clones, some missing. This repertoire shows 200,000 to 250,000 clones, 82% found once; its top ten account for about 5.3%. Sequenced input: peripheral blood. These receptors were collected from a woman aged 80 or over with active or convalescent COVID-19.

V and J are TRBV10-2 and TRBJ2-5; D may be TRBD2 (5 bases). This CDR3 spans 11 amino acids. CDR1 is WSHSY and CDR2 is SAAADI in the germline V gene. The V gene lost 7 bases and the J gene lost 6 bases, with 9 bases spanning the gap. The CDR3 reads CASTPGKTQYF. The DNA of the CDR3 is TGCGCCAGCACCCCCGGGAAGACCCAGTACTTC.

In this sample, this clone turned up once. The chain recombines TRBV7-6 with TRBJ2-5; 12 nucleotides align to TRBD2. V shed 4 bases and J 5 bases; nucleotides not matched to a gene: 14. Germline V gene lookup returns CDR1 SGHVS and CDR2 FNYEAQ. The CDR3 covers 18 residues. The CDR3 nucleotides are TGTGCCAGCAGCTCTGTCCCGGGACTAGCGGGTGGCCGGGAGACCCAGTACTTC. This codes for CASSSVPGLAGGRETQYF.

The chain recombines TRBV29-1 with TRBJ1-4, with 7 bases aligning to TRBD1. This CDR3 region has 14 residues. V shed 1 base and J 7 bases; nucleotides not matched to a gene: 6. The germline gives CDR1 SQVTM, CDR2 ANQGSEA. The CDR3 DNA follows: TGCAGCGTTGAAGGAAACAGGGGAGGTGAAAAACTGTTTTTT. Protein: CSVEGNRGGEKLFF.

The chain uses TRBV5-1 and TRBJ2-6, with a possible D match to TRBD1 (7 bases). Germline CDR1 reads SGHRS; CDR2 reads YFSETQ. Trimming removed 4 bases at V and 4 bases at J, with 24 bases between. CDR3 length: 19 amino acids. The CDR3 region has the DNA TGCGCCAGCAGCCTACTAGCATCAGACAGGGACACGGGGGCCAACGTCCTGACTTTC. Translating gives CASSLLASDRDTGANVLTF.

The J gene is TRBJ2-1, the V gene TRBV6-1; 7 bases line up with TRBD2. This CDR3 contains 15 residues. Germline assignment: CDR1 MNHNS and CDR2 SASEGT. V gave up 0 bases and J gave up 3 bases; unmatched junction bases: 2. CDR3 sequence reads: CASSEAAGDYNEQFF. The CDR3 DNA is TGTGCCAGCAGTGAAGCCGCGGGAGACTACAATGAGCAGTTCTTC.

This sequence joins TRBV28 and TRBJ2-1; D is possibly TRBD2 (7 bases). V dropped 6 bases and J dropped 0 bases, with 21 bases sitting between them. The germline V gene has CDR1 MDHEN and CDR2 SYDVKM. The CDR3 spans 18 residues. CDR3 coding DNA: TGTGCCAGCAGAACCCTACGGGGGGCGTCCAGCTCCTACAATGAGCAGTTCTTC. The encoded protein is CASRTLRGASSSYNEQFF.

This clone was detected only a few times. V usage is TRBV2 and J usage is TRBJ1-2; D is ambiguous. Germline loops: CDR1 SNHLY, CDR2 FYNNEI. The CDR3 extends over 15 amino acids. The V and J ends lost 2 bases and 0 bases respectively, with 10 bases between them. Here the CDR3 reads CASSEYEQTNYGYTF. DNA for the CDR3: TGTGCCAGCAGTGAATACGAACAGACTAACTATGGCTACACCTTC. Using reference TRBV2 and TRBJ1-2 for the parts outside the CDR3, the full variable domain is EPEVTQTPSHQVTQMGQEVILRCVPISNHLYFYWYRQILGQKVEFLVSFYNNEISEKSEIFDDQFSVERPDGSNFTLKIRSTKLEDSAMYFCASSEYEQTNYGYTFGSGTRLTVV.

The chain employs TRBV28 and TRBJ1-1, with D perhaps TRBD1 (5 bases). The V end was cut by 6 bases, the J end by 1 base, with 9 bases between. Germline-derived CDR1 and CDR2 are MDHEN and SYDVKM. The CDR3 is 13 residues long. The CDR3 spells CASSLGGNTEAFF. Here the CDR3 DNA reads TGTGCCAGCAGCCTGGGGGGGAACACTGAAGCTTTCTTT.

The chain employs TRBV4-2 and TRBJ2-7; 7 nucleotides align to TRBD2. The CDR3 is 16 residues long. After removal of 0 bases from V and 4 bases from J, the junction contained 9 bases not matched to a gene. In germline, CDR1 is LGHNA, CDR2 YNFKEQ. The CDR3 is CASSQDDGGGTYEQYF. The DNA for the CDR3 is TGTGCCAGCAGCCAAGACGATGGGGGAGGGACTTACGAGCAGTACTTC.

The chain combines TRBV19 with TRBJ1-5; no clear D gene. V was trimmed by 7 bases and J by 1 base, leaving 17 bases between them. There are 16 residues in the CDR3. CDR1 and CDR2 from the germline V gene are LNHDA and SQIVND (reference sequence). Here the CDR3 DNA reads TGTGCCAGTAAATTCCCGGGCTCGGGGAGCAATCAGCCCCAGCATTTT. This sequence encodes CASKFPGSGSNQPQHF.

This clone was picked up one time. The rearrangement uses TRBV28 and TRBJ2-2, with TRBD2 matching over 9 bases. V lost 3 bases to trimming and J lost 7 bases; unmatched junction nucleotides: 6. This CDR3 contains 15 residues. Germline V gene data show CDR1 as MDHEN and CDR2 as SYDVKM. The CDR3 DNA follows: TGTGCCAGCAGTTTTGTTGCTAGCGGGGACGGGGAGCTGTTTTTT. Amino acids: CASSFVASGDGELFF.

This chain links TRBV24-1 with TRBJ1-4, with 11 nucleotides matching TRBD1. The CDR3 loop spans 15 amino acids. J was trimmed by 7 bases and V by 4 bases; bases with no gene match: 4. Per germline, CDR1 KGHDR and CDR2 SFDVKD. The CDR3 loop reads CATSDAGTGGEKLFF. CDR3 coding DNA: TGTGCCACCAGTGACGCCGGGACAGGGGGTGAAAAACTGTTTTTT.

This chain's CDR3 is CASSLTGGDQPQHF. DNA for the CDR3: TGTGCCAGCTCGCTGACAGGAGGAGATCAGCCCCAGCATTTT. This chain joins TRBV18 and TRBJ1-5, with D possibly TRBD1 on 6 matching bases. The CDR3 sequence is 14 residues long. Between the trimmed V and J ends, which lost 6 bases and 5 bases, there was a span of 14 bases. The germline CDR1 and CDR2 sequences are KGHSH and LQKENI.

The CDR3 here is CASSESASFETQYF. For the CDR3, the DNA is TGCGCCAGCAGTGAGTCGGCTAGCTTCGAGACCCAGTACTTC. This chain connects TRBV10-2 to TRBJ2-5, with D possibly matching TRBD2 (5 bases). The CDR3 contains 14 residues. Germline CDR1 is WSHSY and CDR2 is SAAADI. The germline V and J ends were trimmed by 0 bases and 5 bases, with 10 bases remaining between them.

The chain links TRBV18 to TRBJ1-1; weak D call: TRBD1 (6 bases). The germline V gene has CDR1 KGHSH and CDR2 LQKENI. The CDR3 has 13 amino acids. V gave up 2 bases and J gave up 5 bases, with 9 bases separating them. The CDR3 region has the DNA TGTGCCAGCTCACCAACAAGGGGGACTGAAGCTTTCTTT. Its translation: CASSPTRGTEAFF.

The chain joins TRBV25-1 to TRBJ2-1; maybe TRBD1 (6 bases). There are 16 residues in the CDR3. The germline V gene has CDR1 MGHDK and CDR2 SYGVNS. Trimming left V 3 bases short and J 9 bases short, with 21 bases between. The CDR3: CASSDLKGHPPSEQFF. The CDR3 DNA reads as TGTGCCAGCAGTGACCTTAAGGGACACCCTCCGTCTGAGCAGTTCTTC.

The chain is built from TRBV5-1 and TRBJ2-1; D perhaps matches TRBD1 (5 bases). The V gene lost 1 base and the J gene lost 9 bases, with 17 bases spanning the gap. Germline V gene sequence: CDR1 SGHRS, CDR2 YFSETQ. This CDR3 has 15 residues. Written as DNA, the CDR3 is TGCGCCAGCAGCTTGTCCCCAGGGCGCATTGGTGAGCAGTTCTTC. Protein product: CASSLSPGRIGEQFF.

The chain combines TRBV20-1 with TRBJ1-2, with D maybe TRBD1 (5 bases). V was trimmed by 7 bases and J by 7 bases, leaving 10 bases between them. Germline V CDR1 and CDR2: DFQATT, SNEGSKA (reference sequence). There are 10 residues in the CDR3. The CDR3 region has the DNA TGCAGTGTCGGGGGAAGTGGCTACACCTTC. It specifies CSVGGSGYTF.

CDR3 protein: CASSESSGIGEQFF. The CDR3 nucleotides read TGCGCCAGCAGTGAGTCTAGCGGGATCGGTGAGCAGTTCTTC. The V gene is TRBV10-1, the J gene TRBJ2-1; 8 bases match TRBD2. This CDR3 region has 14 residues. CDR1 and CDR2 from the germline V gene are WNHNN and SYGVQD (reference sequence). V gave up 0 bases and J gave up 9 bases; unmatched junction bases: 4.

The chain's CDR3 is CASTLSGGGRSEAFF. CDR3 in DNA: TGTGCCAGCACCCTTTCGGGGGGGGGTAGGTCGGAAGCTTTCTTT. The genes are TRBV6-5 and TRBJ1-1, with D possibly TRBD1 on 5 matching bases. V shed 7 bases and J shed 8 bases, with 23 bases lying between them. The length of the CDR3 is 15 residues. Germline V CDR1 and CDR2: MNHEY, SVGAGI.

The chain has TRBV7-9 and TRBJ1-1, with D maybe TRBD1 (5 bases). The V gene lost 3 bases and the J gene lost 1 base, with 12 bases spanning the gap. This CDR3 comprises 15 residues. In germline, CDR1 is SEHNR, CDR2 FQNEAQ (reference sequence). In DNA, the CDR3 is TGTGCCAGCAGCTTCCTACAGGCCCCGAACACTGAAGCTTTCTTT. Its translation: CASSFLQAPNTEAFF.